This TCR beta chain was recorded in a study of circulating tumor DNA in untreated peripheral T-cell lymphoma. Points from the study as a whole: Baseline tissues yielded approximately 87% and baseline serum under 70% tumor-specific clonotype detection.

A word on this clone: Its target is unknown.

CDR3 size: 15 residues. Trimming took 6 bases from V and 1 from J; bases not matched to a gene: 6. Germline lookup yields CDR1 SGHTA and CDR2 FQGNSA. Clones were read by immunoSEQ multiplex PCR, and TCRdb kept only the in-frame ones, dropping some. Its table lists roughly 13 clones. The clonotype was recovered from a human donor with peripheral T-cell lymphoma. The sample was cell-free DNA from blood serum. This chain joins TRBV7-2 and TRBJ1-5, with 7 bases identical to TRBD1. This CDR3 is CASSRDRASNQPQHF. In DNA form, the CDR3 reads TGTGCCAGCAGTCGCGACAGGGCCAGCAATCAGCCCCAGCATTTT.